Listed here are 9 T cell receptor beta chains from one sample, sequenced in a study of shared clonotypes between healthy human individuals. The protocol was immunoSEQ multiplex PCR, while the TCRdb copy is restricted to in-frame clones and leaves out a portion. Counted here are fewer than 2.5 million clones, over 85% occurring once; the ten biggest clones make up 0.36%. What was sequenced was naive CD4+ T cells from PBMCs. Regarding subset: CD45RA+ positively selected. All receptors derive from a man aged 18 to 29 in good health. Some clones in this sample may be carry-over from other donors' samples.

The V and J genes are TRBV6-1 and TRBJ2-7; D is perhaps TRBD2 (5 bases). This CDR3 contains 12 residues. Trimming stripped 4 bases from V and 7 bases from J, with 11 bases between. Germline V CDR1 and CDR2: MNHNS, SASEGT. The CDR3 is CASSGGIGEQYF. The CDR3 nucleotides are TGTGCCAGCAGTGGAGGGATTGGAGAGCAGTACTTC.

V is TRBV5-1 and J is TRBJ2-1, with D perhaps matching TRBD2 (7 bases). This CDR3 region has 15 residues. Germline V gene lookup returns CDR1 SGHRS and CDR2 YFSETQ. The V and J ends lost 0 bases and 8 bases respectively, with 15 bases between them. DNA for the CDR3: TGCGCCAGCAGCTTGGAGGCGGGAGCAGGGGATGAGCAGTTCTTC. Its translation is CASSLEAGAGDEQFF.

This clone was seen a single time. The V gene is TRBV6-6, the J gene TRBJ2-7; tentative D call: TRBD1 (5 bases). Trimming left V 3 bases short and J 5 bases short, with 17 bases between. The CDR3 runs to 15 residues. CDR1 is MNHNY, CDR2 SVGAGI, per germline (reference sequence). This CDR3 reads CASSYQAGPLDEQYF. The CDR3 bases are TGTGCCAGCAGTTATCAAGCAGGGCCCCTCGACGAGCAGTACTTC.

This clone was counted a few times. This chain uses TRBV28 with TRBJ1-5; a possible D gene is TRBD1 (6 bases). From germline, CDR1 is MDHEN and CDR2 SYDVKM. V shed 6 bases and J shed 2 bases, with 11 bases lying between them. CDR3 length: 14 residues. CDR3 in DNA: TGTGCCAGCAGCCGGGGGGGCCGCAATCAGCCCCAGCATTTT. It is translated as CASSRGGRNQPQHF.

This chain connects TRBV6-5 to TRBJ2-5, with TRBD2 matching over 7 bases. Germline values: CDR1 MNHEY, CDR2 SVGAGI. The ends lost 8 bases at V and 5 bases at J; junction bases unmatched: 2. This CDR3 contains 11 residues. In DNA form, the CDR3 reads TGTGCCAGCGGGGGAGGGGAGACCCAGTACTTC. Translation gives CASGGGETQYF.

The chain is built from TRBV4-1 and TRBJ1-3, with 8 bases aligning to TRBD1. The germline V gene encodes CDR1 MGHRA and CDR2 YSYEKL. The CDR3 is 18 residues long. Germline trimming cut 1 base from V and 2 bases from J; bases unmatched to any gene: 10. The CDR3 DNA sequence: TGCGCCAGCAGCCAAGGAGACAGGGGATTTTTCACTGGAAACACCATATATTTT. Encoded protein: CASSQGDRGFFTGNTIYF.

V and J are TRBV18 and TRBJ2-3, with unresolved D. Deletions cut 6 bases from V and 0 bases from J, with 10 bases between. There are 14 residues in the CDR3. Germline assignment: CDR1 KGHSH and CDR2 LQKENI. The CDR3 protein is CASSGTPSTDTQYF. DNA of the CDR3: TGTGCCAGCTCCGGTACTCCTAGCACAGATACGCAGTATTTT.

V is TRBV23-1 and J is TRBJ2-1; D is undetermined. TRBV23-1 is assigned to the ORF class and has an uncertain function. The CDR3 runs to 11 residues. V lost 3 bases and J lost 9, with 6 bases in between. Written as DNA, the CDR3 is TGCGCCAGCAGTCATGGTGGTGAGCAGTTCTTC. Its translation is CASSHGGEQFF.

This sequence joins TRBV9 and TRBJ2-7; 12 positions match TRBD2. Trimming at V came to 9 bases and at J to 0 bases, leaving 4 bases not matched to a gene. Germline CDR1 SGDLS, CDR2 YYNGEE. CDR3 length equals 14 residues. CDR3 nucleotides: TGTGCCAACCCGACTAGCGGGAGCTCCTACGAGCAGTACTTC. Encoded protein: CANPTSGSSYEQYF.